Here is one T cell receptor (beta chain) with its context. Its matching antigen is unknown. They built TCR cDNA with 5'RACE template switching, a step that put in a universal primer site and UMIs. Each CDR3 protein gets one entry after TCRdb re-called the 5' RACE reads with MiXCR. This sample has 300,000 to 450,000 distinct CDR3 sequences, with over 5% found just once. The source of the sample is a study of T cells after yellow fever vaccination. Study as a whole: Each low-cell-number fraction was prepared by means of SMART-Seq v4 Ultra Low Input.

Study-wide points: Booster sampling recovered most clones from primary vaccination (under 98% CD4, approximately 88% CD8). Just a small share of clonotypes turned up in the CD4 compartment as well as the CD8 compartment.

Germline lookup yields CDR1 MNHEY and CDR2 SMNVEV (reference sequence). The CDR3 is 14 residues long. The junction had 3 bases not matched to a gene; V was cut back by 8 bases and J by 0 bases. The rearrangement links TRBV27 to TRBJ1-5, with 8 nucleotides matching TRBD1. This sample comprised PBMCs, obtained 5 days after the yellow fever booster vaccination. The source is a man aged 30 to 45 who received the YFV17D yellow fever vaccine. DNA for the CDR3: TGTGCCAGCCGGACAGGGCTTAGCAATCAGCCCCAGCATTTT. Its protein is CASRTGLSNQPQHF.